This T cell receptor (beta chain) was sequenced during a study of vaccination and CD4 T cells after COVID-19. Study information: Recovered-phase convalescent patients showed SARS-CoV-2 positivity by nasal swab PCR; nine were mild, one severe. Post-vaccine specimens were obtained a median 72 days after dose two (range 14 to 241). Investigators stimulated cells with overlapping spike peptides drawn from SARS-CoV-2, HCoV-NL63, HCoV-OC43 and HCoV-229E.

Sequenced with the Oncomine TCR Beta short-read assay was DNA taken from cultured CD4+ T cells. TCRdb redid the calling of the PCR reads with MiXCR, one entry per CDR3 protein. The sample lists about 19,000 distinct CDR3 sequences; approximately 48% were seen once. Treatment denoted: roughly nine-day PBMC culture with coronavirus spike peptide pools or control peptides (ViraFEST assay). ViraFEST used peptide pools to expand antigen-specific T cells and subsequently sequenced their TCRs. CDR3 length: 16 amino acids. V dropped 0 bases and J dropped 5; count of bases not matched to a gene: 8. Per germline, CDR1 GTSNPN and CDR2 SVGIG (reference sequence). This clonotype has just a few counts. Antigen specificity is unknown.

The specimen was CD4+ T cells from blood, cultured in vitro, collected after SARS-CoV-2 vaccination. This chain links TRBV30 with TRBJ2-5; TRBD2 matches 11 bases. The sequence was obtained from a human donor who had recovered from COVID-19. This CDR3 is CAWSVGLAGGGETQYF. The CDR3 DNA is TGTGCCTGGAGTGTCGGTCTAGCGGGGGGCGGGGAGACCCAGTACTTC.